This TCR beta chain derives from a study of blood T cell repertoires in COVID-19. In the study overall: Cohort 3 recovery required two negative PCRs, clearance, or symptom resolution. The cDNA or gDNA used as material had been derived from T cells, B-cell-depleted T cells, or PBMCs.

Participants spanned ages about 18 to 100 years and resided in about two dozen US areas. Participant reports of clinical history set cohort assignment. CDR1 is SEHNR, CDR2 FQNEAQ, per germline (reference sequence). Trimming stripped 6 bases from V and 3 bases from J, with 9 bases between. CDR3 length: 12 residues. Only in-frame clones appear in the TCRdb table, and some are missing; sequencing was by immunoSEQ multiplex PCR. Among more than 300,000 clones listed, 87% were seen once. The sequenced material came from PBMCs or T cells enriched from blood (not recorded which). The chain combines TRBV7-9 with TRBJ2-7; a weak D match, TRBD1 (6 bases). This clonotype was obtained from a middle-aged man in a cohort exposed to, infected with or recovered from COVID-19 (not recorded which). CDR3 protein: CASSRDNYEQYF. The CDR3 DNA sequence: TGTGCCAGCAGTAGGGACAACTACGAGCAGTACTTC.